A selection of T cell receptor beta chains follows, all from one sample in a study of molecular identifiers for immune sequencing clone quantification. TCRdb used MiXCR to reprocess the PCR reads, holding one entry per CDR3 protein. The sample has a few hundred thousand distinct CDR3 sequences, over 20% seen once. Input material: naive CD8+ T cells from blood, with Jurkat cell RNA spiked in. All receptors derive from a human donor in good health. Some libraries in this study had Jurkat cell RNA spiked in. Both conserved end residues are part of each CDR3. The D gene is left open where the match is weak. Part of the rows lack a size; the others show once, few, many or a class for expanded clones.

>NA|many|TRBJ2-2|TRBV5-1
TGCGCCGTTAAGGACGGATCGAACACCGGGGAGCTGTTTTTT
CAVKDGSNTGELFF
>TRBD1|many|TRBJ1-1|TRBV29-1
TGCAGCGTTGAAAAGACAGGGGGCAGGGACACTGAAGCTTTCTTT
CSVEKTGGRDTEAFF
>NA|few|TRBJ2-7|TRBV20-1
TGCAGTGCTAGGATTCTGGGCTACGAGCAGTACTTC
CSARILGYEQYF
>NA|NA|TRBJ1-2|TRBV14
TGTGCCAGCAGCCCGTTTGAGTGGTATGGCTACACCTTC
CASSPFEWYGYTF
>NA|NA|TRBJ2-5|TRBV7-9
TGTGCCAGCAGCTTTACAGGGTTGCGAGAGACCCAGTACTTC
CASSFTGLRETQYF
>TRBD2|few|TRBJ2-3|TRBV5-4
TGTGCCAGCAGGGCCGGGGGGGCGACAGATACGCAGTATTTT
CASRAGGATDTQYF
>NA|many|TRBJ2-3|TRBV6-6
TGTGCCAGCAGTTACTCGCCTGGGGATACGCAGTATTTT
CASSYSPGDTQYF
>NA|many|TRBJ2-2|TRBV29-1
TGCAGCGTTGAAAAGGAACACACCGGGGAGCTGTTTTTT
CSVEKEHTGELFF
>NA|NA|TRBJ2-3|TRBV27
TGTGCCAGCAGTTTATTAGGGAAGCCAGATACGCAGTATTTT
CASSLLGKPDTQYF
>TRBD2|NA|TRBJ2-1|TRBV14
TGTGCCAGCAGACCGTCTAGCGGAGTATACAATGAGCAGTTCTTC
CASRPSSGVYNEQFF
>NA|many|TRBJ1-5|TRBV11-2
TGTGCCAGCAGCTTAAGTGGTTCCGGGGGGCTAGAGCCCCAGCATTTT
CASSLSGSGGLEPQHF
>NA|many|TRBJ2-3|TRBV4-1
TGCGCCAGCAGCCAAGATCGATTTCCAGATACGCAGTATTTT
CASSQDRFPDTQYF
>TRBD1|many|TRBJ2-7|TRBV10-3
TGTGCCATCAGTGAGTGGGCAGGGGGCCGCGAGCAGTACTTC
CAISEWAGGREQYF